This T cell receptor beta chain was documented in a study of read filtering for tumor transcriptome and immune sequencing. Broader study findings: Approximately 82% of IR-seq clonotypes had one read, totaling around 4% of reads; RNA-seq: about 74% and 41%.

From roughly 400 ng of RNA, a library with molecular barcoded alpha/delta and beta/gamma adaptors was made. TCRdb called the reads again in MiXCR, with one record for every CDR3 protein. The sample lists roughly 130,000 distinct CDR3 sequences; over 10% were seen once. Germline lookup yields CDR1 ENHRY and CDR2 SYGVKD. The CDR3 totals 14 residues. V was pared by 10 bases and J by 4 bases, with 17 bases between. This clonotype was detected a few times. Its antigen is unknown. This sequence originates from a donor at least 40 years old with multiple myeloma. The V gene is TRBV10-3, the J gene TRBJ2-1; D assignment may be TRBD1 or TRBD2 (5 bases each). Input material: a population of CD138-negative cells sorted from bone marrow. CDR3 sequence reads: CATAVNGGYNEQFF. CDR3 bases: TGTGCCACAGCTGTCAATGGGGGTTACAATGAGCAGTTCTTC.